The present TCR beta chain was sequenced within a study of T cell responses to AZD1222 COVID-19 vaccine. Study results and caveats: Clonal diversity was possibly underestimated, and white British individuals and females predominated among donors.

With regard to this clone: Its antigen is unknown.

The CDR3 covers 13 residues. The V and J ends lost 5 bases and 6 bases respectively, with 10 bases between them. Germline CDR1 reads SGHAT; CDR2 reads FQNNGV. Measured with immunoSEQ multiplex PCR; TCRdb has only the in-frame clones, and not every one. This sample has about 220,000 clones; about 92% occur once, and the top ten carry 1%. The chain couples TRBV11-2 to TRBJ1-4; D is uncertain. The input for sequencing was peripheral blood, taken on day 0 of MenACWY control vaccination. This clonotype was obtained from an adult in good health. The CDR3 nucleotides read TGTGCCAGCAGCCGCGGTCTCGATGAAAAACTGTTTTTT. Its protein is CASSRGLDEKLFF. Combining the CDR3 with reference TRBV11-2 and TRBJ1-4 gives the whole variable domain EAGVAQSPRYKIIEKRQSVAFWCNPISGHATLYWYQQILGQGPKLLIQFQNNGVVDDSQLPKDRFSAERLKGVDSTLKIQPAKLEDSAVYLCASSRGLDEKLFFGSGTQLSVL.